The T cell receptor (beta chain) described here comes from a study of T cells after yellow fever vaccination. They built TCR cDNA with 5'RACE template switching, a step that put in a universal primer site and UMIs. TCRdb recomputed calls from the 5' RACE reads with MiXCR, one row per CDR3 protein. Of a few hundred thousand distinct CDR3 sequences in the sample, 6.8% were seen once. General study findings and limits: Abundant clonotypes (contaminants from the bulk population) could be present in FACS-sorted repertoires. The secondary T-cell response peaked on day 5, not day 15, but was weaker.

Germline values: CDR1 MNHEY, CDR2 SVGEGT. This CDR3 is built from 14 residues. V shed 5 bases and J 14 bases; nucleotides not matched to a gene: 12. This clonotype was picked up many times. What it recognizes is unknown. The chain combines TRBV6-2 or TRBV6-3 with TRBJ2-1; 10 bases are a match to TRBD1. This TCR was recovered from a young man who received the YFV17D yellow fever vaccine. The sample was PBMCs, taken around 45 days after the first yellow fever vaccination. The CDR3 protein is CASSTSPDRGREFF. The CDR3 DNA is TGTGCCAGCAGTACAAGCCCGGACAGGGGGAGGGAGTTCTTC.